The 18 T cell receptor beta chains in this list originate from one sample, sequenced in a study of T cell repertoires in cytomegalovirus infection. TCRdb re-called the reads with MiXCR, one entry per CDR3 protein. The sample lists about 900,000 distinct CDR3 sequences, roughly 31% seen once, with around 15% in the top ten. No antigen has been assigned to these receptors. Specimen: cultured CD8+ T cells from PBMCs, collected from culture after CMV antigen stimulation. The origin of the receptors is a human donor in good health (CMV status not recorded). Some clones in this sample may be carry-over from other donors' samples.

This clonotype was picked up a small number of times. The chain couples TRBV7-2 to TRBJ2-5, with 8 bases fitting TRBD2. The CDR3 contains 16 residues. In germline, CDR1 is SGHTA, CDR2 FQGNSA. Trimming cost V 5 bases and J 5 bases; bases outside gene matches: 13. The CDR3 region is CASSPERGTFLETQYF. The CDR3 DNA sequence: TGTGCCAGCAGCCCAGAGCGGGGGACCTTCTTGGAGACCCAGTACTTC.

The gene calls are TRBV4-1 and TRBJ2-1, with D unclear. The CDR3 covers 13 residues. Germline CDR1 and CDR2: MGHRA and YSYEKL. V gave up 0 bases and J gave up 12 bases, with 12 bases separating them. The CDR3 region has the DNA TGCGCCAGCAGCCAAGATAGTCTTTCCCTGCAGTTCTTC. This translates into CASSQDSLSLQFF.

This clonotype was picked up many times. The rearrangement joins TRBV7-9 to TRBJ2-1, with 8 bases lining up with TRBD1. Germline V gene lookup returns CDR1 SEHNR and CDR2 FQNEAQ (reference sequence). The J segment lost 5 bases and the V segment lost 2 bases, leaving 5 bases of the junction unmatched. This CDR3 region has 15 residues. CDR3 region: CASSLNRGAHNEQFF. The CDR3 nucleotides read TGTGCCAGCAGCTTAAACAGGGGGGCCCACAATGAGCAGTTCTTC.

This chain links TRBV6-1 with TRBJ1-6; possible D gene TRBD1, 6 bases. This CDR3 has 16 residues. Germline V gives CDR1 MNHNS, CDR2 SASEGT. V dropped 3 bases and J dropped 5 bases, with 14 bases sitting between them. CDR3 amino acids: CASSDLGTQNNSPLHF. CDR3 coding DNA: TGTGCCAGCAGTGATCTGGGGACACAAAATAATTCACCCCTCCACTTT.

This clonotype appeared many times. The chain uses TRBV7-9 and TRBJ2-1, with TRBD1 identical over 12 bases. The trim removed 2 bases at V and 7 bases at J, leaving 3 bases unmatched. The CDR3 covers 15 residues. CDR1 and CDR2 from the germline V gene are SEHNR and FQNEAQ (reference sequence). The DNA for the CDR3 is TGTGCCAGCAGCTTACCGGGACAGGGGGCGAATGAGCAGTTCTTC. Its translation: CASSLPGQGANEQFF.

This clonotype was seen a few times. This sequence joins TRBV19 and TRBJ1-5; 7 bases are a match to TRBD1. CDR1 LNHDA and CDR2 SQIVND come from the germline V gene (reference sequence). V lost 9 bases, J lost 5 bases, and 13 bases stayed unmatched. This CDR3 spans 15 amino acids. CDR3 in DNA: TGTGCCAGCAACCGCGTCCGGGACAGATATCAGCCCCAGCATTTT. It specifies CASNRVRDRYQPQHF. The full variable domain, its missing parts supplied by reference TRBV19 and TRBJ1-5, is DGGITQSPKYLFRKEGQNVTLSCEQNLNHDAMYWYRQDPGQGLRLIYYSQIVNDFQKGDIAEGYSVSREKKESFPLTVTSAQKNPTAFYLCASNRVRDRYQPQHFGDGTRLSIL.

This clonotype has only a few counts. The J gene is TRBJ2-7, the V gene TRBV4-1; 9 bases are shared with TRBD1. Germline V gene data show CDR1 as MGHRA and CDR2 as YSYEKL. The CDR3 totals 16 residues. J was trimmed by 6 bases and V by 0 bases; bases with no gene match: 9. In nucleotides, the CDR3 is TGCGCCAGCAGCCAAGAGGGGCTACAGGGGGCTCGCGAGCAGTACTTC. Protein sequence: CASSQEGLQGAREQYF.

Written as DNA, the CDR3 is TGCGCCAGCAGCTTTCCTCGGGACAGGGGGGACAATGAGCAGTTCTTC. The encoded protein is CASSFPRDRGDNEQFF. The V gene is TRBV5-1, the J gene TRBJ2-1; 11 positions agree with TRBD1. V shed 2 bases and J 5 bases; nucleotides not matched to a gene: 6. Germline lookup yields CDR1 SGHRS and CDR2 YFSETQ. CDR3 length: 16 residues.

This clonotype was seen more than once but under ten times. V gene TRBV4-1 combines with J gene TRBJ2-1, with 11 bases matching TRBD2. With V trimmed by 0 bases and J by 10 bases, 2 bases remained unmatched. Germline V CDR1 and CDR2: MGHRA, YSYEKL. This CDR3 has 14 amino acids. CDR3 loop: CASSQEGLADEQFF. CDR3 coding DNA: TGCGCCAGCAGCCAAGAGGGACTAGCGGACGAGCAGTTCTTC.

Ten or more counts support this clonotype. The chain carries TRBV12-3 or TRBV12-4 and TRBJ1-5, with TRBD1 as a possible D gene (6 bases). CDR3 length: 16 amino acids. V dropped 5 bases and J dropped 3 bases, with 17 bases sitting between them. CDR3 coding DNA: TGTGCCAGCAGTGCATGGGACACCTACTACAATCAGCCCCAGCATTTT. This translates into CASSAWDTYYNQPQHF.

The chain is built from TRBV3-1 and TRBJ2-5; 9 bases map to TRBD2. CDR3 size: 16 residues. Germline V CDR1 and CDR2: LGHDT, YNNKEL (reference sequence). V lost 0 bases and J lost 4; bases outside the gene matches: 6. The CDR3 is CASSQEGIAGAETQYF. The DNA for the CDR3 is TGTGCCAGCAGCCAAGAAGGGATAGCGGGGGCAGAGACCCAGTACTTC.

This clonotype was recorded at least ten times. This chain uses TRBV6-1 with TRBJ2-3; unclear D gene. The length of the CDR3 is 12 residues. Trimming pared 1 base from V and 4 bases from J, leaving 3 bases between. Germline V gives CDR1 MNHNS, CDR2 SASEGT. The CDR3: CASSEGADTQYF. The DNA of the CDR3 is TGTGCCAGCAGTGAAGGGGCAGATACGCAGTATTTT.

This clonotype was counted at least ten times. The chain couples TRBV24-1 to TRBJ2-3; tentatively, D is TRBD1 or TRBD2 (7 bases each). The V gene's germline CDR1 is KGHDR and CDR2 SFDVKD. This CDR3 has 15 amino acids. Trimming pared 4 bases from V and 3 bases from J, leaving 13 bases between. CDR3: CATSDNRGLTDTQYF. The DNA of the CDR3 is TGTGCCACCAGTGACAACAGGGGACTAACAGATACGCAGTATTTT.

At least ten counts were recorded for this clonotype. The CDR3 is CASSPTGAEAFF. CDR3 bases: TGTGCCAGCAGCCCAACGGGCGCTGAAGCTTTCTTT. The V call is TRBV7-9, the J call TRBJ1-1; no clear D. With 5 bases removed from V and 6 bases from J, the gap between germline ends came to 10 bases. This CDR3 has 12 residues. CDR1 and CDR2 (germline): SEHNR, FQNEAQ (reference sequence).

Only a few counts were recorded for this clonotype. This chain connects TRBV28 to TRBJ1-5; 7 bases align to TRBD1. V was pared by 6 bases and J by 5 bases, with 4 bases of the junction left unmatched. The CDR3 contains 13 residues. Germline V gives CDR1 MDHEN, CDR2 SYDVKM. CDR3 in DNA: TGTGCCAGCAGCCAGACAGGGTATCAGCCCCAGCATTTT. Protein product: CASSQTGYQPQHF. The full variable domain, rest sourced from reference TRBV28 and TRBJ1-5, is DVKVTQSSRYLVKRTGEKVFLECVQDMDHENMFWYRQDPGLGLRLIYFSYDVKMKEKGDIPEGYSVSREKKERFSLILESASTNQTSMYLCASSQTGYQPQHFGDGTRLSIL.

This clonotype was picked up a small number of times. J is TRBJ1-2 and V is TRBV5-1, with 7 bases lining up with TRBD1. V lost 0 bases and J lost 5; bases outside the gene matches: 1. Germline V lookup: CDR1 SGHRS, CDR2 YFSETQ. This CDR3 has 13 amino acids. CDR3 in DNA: TGCGCCAGCAGCTTGGTGGGACAGTATGGCTACACCTTC. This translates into CASSLVGQYGYTF. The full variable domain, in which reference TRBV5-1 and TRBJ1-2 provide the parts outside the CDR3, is KAGVTQTPRYLIKTRGQQVTLSCSPISGHRSVSWYQQTPGQGLQFLFEYFSETQRNKGNFPGRFSGRQFSNSRSEMNVSTLELGDSALYLCASSLVGQYGYTFGSGTRLTVV.

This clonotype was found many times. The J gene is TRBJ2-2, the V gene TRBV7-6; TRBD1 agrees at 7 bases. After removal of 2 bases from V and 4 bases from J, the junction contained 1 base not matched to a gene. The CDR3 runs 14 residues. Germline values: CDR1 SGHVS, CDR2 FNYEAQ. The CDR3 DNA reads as TGTGCCAGCAGCTTATGGACAGGCACCGGGGAGCTGTTTTTT. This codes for CASSLWTGTGELFF.

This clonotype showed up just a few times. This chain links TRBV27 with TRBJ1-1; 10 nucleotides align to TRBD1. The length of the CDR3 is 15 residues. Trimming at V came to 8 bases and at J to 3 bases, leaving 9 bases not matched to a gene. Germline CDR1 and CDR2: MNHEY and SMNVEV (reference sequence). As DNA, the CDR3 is TGTGCCAGCCGCGACAGGGGGCTAGGGTACACTGAAGCTTTCTTT. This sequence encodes CASRDRGLGYTEAFF.